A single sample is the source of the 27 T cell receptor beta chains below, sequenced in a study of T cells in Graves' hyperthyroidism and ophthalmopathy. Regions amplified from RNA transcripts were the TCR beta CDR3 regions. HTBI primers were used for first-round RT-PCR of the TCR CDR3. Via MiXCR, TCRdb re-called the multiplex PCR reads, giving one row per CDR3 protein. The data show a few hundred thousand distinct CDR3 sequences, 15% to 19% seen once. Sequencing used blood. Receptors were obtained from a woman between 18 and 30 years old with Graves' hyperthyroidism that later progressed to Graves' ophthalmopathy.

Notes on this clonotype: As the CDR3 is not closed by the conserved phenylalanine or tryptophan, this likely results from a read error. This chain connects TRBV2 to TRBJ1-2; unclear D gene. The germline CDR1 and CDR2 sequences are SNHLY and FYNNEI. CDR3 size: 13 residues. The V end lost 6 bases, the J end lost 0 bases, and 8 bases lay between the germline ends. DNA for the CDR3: TGTGCCAGCAGGGTTCCTCCTAACTATGGCTACACCATC. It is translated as CASRVPPNYGYTI.

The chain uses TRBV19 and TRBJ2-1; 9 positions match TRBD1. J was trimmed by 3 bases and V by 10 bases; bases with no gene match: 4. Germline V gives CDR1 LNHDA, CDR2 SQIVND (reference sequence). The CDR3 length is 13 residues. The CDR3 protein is CATDRGLYNEQFF. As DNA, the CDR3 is TGTGCCACGGACAGGGGACTCTACAATGAGCAGTTCTTC.

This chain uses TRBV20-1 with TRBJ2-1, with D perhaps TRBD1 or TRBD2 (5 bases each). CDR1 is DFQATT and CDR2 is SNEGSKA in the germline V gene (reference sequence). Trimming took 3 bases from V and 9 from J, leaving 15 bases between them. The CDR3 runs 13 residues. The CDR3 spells CSASSGAPGEQFF. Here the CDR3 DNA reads TGCAGTGCTAGCTCCGGGGCGCCGGGTGAGCAGTTCTTC.

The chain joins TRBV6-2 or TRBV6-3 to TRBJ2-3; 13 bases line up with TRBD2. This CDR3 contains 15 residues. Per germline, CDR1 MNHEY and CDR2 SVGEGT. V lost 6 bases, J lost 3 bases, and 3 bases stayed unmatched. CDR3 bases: TGTGCCAGCAGACGGGGACTAGCGGGGACAGATACGCAGTATTTT. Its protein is CASRRGLAGTDTQYF.

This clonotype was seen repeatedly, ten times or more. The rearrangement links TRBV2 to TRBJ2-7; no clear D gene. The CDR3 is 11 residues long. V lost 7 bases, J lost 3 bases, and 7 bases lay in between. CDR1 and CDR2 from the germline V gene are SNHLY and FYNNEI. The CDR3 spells CASNTLYEQYF. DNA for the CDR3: TGTGCCAGCAACACCCTCTACGAGCAGTACTTC. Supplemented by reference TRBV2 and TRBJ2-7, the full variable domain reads EPEVTQTPSHQVTQMGQEVILRCVPISNHLYFYWYRQILGQKVEFLVSFYNNEISEKSEIFDDQFSVERPDGSNFTLKIRSTKLEDSAMYFCASNTLYEQYFGPGTRLTVT.

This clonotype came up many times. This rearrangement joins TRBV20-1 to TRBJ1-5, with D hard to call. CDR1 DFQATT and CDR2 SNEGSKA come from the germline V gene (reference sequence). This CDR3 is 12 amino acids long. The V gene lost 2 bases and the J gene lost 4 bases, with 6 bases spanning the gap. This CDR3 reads CSARLLNQPQHF. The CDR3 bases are TGCAGTGCTAGATTATTGAATCAGCCCCAGCATTTT.

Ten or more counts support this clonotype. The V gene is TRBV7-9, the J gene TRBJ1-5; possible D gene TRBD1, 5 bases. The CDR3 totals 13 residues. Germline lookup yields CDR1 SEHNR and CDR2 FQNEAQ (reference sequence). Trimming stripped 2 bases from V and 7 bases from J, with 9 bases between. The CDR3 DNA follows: TGTGCCAGCAGCTTAAAAGGGGAGCAGCCCCAGCATTTT. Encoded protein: CASSLKGEQPQHF. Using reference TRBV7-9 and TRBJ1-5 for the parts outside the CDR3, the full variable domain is DTGVSQNPRHKITKRGQNVTFRCDPISEHNRLYWYRQTLGQGPEFLTYFQNEAQLEKSRLLSDRFSAERPKGSFSTLEIQRTEQGDSAMYLCASSLKGEQPQHFGDGTRLSIL.

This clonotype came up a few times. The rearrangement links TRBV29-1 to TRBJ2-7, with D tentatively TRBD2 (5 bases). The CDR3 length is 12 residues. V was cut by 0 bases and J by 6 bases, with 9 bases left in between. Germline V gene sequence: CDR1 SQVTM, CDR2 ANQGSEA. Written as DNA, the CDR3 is TGCAGCGTTGAAGAGGGAGTGGGCGAGCAGTACTTC. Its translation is CSVEEGVGEQYF.

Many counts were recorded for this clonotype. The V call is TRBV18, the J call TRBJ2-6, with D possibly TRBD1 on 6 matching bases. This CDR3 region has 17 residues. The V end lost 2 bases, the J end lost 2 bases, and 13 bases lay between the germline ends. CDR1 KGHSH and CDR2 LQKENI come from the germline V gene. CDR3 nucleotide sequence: TGTGCCAGCTCACCAACATTAGGACAGACTGGGGCCAACGTCCTGACTTTC. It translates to CASSPTLGQTGANVLTF.

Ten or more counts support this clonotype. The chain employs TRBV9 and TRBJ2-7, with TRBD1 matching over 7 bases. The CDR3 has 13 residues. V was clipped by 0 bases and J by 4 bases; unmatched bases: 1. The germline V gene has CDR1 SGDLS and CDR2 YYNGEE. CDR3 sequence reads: CASSVEQGYEQYF. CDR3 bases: TGTGCCAGCAGCGTAGAACAGGGGTACGAGCAGTACTTC.

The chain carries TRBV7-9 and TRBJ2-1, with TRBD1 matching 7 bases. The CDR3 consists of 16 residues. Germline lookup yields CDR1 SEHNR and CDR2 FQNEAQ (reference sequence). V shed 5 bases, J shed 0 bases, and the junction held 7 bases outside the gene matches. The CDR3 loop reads CASSPRRDSSYNEQFF. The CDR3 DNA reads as TGTGCCAGCAGCCCTCGCCGGGACAGCTCCTACAATGAGCAGTTCTTC.

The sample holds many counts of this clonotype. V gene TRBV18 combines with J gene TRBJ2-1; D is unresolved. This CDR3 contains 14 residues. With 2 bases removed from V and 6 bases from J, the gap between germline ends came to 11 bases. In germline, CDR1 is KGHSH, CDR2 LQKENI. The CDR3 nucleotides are TGTGCCAGCTCACCAGGTATGCAGATCAATGAGCAGTTCTTC. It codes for CASSPGMQINEQFF.

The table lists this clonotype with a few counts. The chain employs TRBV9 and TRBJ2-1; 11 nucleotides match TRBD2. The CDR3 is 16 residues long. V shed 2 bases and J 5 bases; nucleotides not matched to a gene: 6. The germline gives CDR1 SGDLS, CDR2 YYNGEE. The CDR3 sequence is CASSVTTSGGNNEQFF. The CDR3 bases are TGTGCCAGCAGCGTCACCACTAGCGGGGGAAACAATGAGCAGTTCTTC.

The CDR3 here is CASSPGGIADTQYF. CDR3 DNA: TGTGCCAGCAGCCCAGGGGGCATTGCAGATACGCAGTATTTT. J is TRBJ2-3 and V is TRBV14, with 8 bases that match TRBD1. CDR1 is SGHDN and CDR2 is FVKESK in the germline V gene. The CDR3 contains 14 residues. V lost 4 bases to trimming and J lost 4 bases; unmatched junction nucleotides: 4.

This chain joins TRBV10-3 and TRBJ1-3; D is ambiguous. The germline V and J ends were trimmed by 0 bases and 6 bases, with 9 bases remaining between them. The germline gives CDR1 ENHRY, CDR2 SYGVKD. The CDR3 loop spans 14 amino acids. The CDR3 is CAISESKSTNTIYF. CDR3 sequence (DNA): TGTGCCATCAGTGAGTCGAAAAGTACAAACACCATATATTTT.

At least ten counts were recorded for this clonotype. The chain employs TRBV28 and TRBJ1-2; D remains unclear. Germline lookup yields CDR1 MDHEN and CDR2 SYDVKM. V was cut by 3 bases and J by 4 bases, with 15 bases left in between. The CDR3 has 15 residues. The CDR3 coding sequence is TGTGCCAGCAGTTTCCACCTCGGAGACGGCTATGGCTACACCTTC. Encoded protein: CASSFHLGDGYGYTF.

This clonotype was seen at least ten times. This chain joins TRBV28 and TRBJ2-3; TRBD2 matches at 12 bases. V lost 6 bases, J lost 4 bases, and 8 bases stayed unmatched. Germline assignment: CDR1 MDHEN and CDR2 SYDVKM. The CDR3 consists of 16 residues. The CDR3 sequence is CASSLTSGSLSDTQYF. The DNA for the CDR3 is TGTGCCAGCAGCCTGACTAGCGGGAGTCTCTCAGATACGCAGTATTTT.

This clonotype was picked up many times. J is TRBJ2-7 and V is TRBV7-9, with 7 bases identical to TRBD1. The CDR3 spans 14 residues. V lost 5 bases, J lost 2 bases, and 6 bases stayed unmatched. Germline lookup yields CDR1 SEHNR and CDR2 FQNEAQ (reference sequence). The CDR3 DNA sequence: TGTGCCAGCAGCCCGACAGGGTACCCCTACGAGCAGTACTTC. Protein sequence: CASSPTGYPYEQYF.

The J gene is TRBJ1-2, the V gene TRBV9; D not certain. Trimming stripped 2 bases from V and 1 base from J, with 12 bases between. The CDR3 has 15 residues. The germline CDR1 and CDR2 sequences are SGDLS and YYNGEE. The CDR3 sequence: CASSVADTINYGYTF. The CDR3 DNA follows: TGTGCCAGCAGCGTGGCCGATACAATTAACTATGGCTACACCTTC.

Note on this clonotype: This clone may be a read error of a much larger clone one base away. CDR3 sequence: CASSHHTGGGMNTEGFF. DNA of the CDR3: TGCGCCAGCAGCCATCACACAGGGGGCGGGATGAACACTGAAGGTTTCTTT. The V call is TRBV4-1, the J call TRBJ1-1; 9 bases are a match to TRBD1. Germline lookup yields CDR1 MGHRA and CDR2 YSYEKL. This CDR3 region has 17 residues.

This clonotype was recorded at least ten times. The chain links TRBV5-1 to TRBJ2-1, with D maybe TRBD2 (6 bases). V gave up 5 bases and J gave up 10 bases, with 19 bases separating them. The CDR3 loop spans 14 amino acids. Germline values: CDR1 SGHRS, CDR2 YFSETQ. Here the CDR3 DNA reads TGCGCCAGCAGGGGAGGCGGTAGCGCAGTGGAGCAGTTCTTC. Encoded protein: CASRGGGSAVEQFF.

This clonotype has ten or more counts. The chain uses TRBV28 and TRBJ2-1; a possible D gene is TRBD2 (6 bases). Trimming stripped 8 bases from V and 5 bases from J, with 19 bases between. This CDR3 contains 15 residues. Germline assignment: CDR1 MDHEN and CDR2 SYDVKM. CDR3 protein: CASLPGGNHNNEQFF. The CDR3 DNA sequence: TGTGCCAGCCTACCCGGGGGAAACCACAACAATGAGCAGTTCTTC.

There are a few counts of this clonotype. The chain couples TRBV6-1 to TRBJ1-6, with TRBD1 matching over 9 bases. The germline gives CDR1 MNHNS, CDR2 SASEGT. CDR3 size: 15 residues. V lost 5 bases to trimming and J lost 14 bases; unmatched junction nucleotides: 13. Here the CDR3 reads CASSPHGTGFMALHF. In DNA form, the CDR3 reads TGTGCCAGCAGTCCCCATGGGACAGGGTTTATGGCCCTCCACTTT.

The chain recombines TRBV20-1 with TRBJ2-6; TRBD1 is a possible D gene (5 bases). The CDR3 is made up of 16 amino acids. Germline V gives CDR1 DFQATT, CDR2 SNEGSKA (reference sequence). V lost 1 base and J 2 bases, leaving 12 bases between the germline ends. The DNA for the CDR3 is TGCAGTGCTAGAGCCATTGGGGCTACTGGGGCCAACGTCCTGACTTTC. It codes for CSARAIGATGANVLTF.

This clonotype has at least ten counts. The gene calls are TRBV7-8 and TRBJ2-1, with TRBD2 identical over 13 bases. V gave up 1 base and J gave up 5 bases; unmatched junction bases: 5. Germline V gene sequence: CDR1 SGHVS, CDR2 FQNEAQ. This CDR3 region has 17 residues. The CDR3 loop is CASSLELAGGPDNEQFF. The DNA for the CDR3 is TGTGCCAGCAGCTTAGAACTAGCGGGAGGGCCCGACAATGAGCAGTTCTTC.

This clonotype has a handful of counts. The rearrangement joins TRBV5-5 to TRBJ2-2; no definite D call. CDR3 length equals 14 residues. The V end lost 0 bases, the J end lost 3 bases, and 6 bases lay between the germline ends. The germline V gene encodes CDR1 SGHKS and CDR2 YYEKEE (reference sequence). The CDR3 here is CASSLEGHTGELFF. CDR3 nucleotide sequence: TGTGCCAGCAGCTTGGAAGGGCACACCGGGGAGCTGTTTTTT.

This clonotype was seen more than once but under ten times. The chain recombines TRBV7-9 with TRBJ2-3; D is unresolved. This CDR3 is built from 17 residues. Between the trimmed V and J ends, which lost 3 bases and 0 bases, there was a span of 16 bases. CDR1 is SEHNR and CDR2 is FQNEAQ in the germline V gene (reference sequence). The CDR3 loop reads CASSFSLHPQSTDTQYF. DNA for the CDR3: TGTGCCAGCAGCTTCTCACTTCACCCCCAAAGCACAGATACGCAGTATTTT.